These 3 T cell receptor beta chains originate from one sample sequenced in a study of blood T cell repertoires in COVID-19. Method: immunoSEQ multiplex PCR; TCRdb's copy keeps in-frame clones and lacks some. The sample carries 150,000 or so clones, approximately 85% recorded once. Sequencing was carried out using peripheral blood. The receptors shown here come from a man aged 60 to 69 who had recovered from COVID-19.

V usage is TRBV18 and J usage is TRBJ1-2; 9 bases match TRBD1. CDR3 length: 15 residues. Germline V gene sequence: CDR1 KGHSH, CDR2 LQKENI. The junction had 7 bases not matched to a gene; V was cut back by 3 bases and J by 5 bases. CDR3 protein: CASSPPGQGLYGYTF. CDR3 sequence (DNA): TGTGCCAGCTCACCCCCGGGACAGGGTCTTTATGGCTACACCTTC.

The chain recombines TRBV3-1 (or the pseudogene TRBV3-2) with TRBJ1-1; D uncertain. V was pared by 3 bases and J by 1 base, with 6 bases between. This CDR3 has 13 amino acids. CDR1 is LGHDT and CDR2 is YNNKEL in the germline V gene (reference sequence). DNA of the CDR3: TGTGCCAGCAGCCAGCAGTCGAACACTGAAGCTTTCTTT. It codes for CASSQQSNTEAFF.

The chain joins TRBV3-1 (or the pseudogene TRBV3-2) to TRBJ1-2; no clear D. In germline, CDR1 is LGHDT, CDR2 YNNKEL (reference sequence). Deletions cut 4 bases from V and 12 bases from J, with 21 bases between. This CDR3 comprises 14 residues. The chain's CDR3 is CASSPSVAGSGNTF. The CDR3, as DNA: TGTGCCAGCAGCCCCTCGGTGGCGGGAAGTGGTAACACCTTC.